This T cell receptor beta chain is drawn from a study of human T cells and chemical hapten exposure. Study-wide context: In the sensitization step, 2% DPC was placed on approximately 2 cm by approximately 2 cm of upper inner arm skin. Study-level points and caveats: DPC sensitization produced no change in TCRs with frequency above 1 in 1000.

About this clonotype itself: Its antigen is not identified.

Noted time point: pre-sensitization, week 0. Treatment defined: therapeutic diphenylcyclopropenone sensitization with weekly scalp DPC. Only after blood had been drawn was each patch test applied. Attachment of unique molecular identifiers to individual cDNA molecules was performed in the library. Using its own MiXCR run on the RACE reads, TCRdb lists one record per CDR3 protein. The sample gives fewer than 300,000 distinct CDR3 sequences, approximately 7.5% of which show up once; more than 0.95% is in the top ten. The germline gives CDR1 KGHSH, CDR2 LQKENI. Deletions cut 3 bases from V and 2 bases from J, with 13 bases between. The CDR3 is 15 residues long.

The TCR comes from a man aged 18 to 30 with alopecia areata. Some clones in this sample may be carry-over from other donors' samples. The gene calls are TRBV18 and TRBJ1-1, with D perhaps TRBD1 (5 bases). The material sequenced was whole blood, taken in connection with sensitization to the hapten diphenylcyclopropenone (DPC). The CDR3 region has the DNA TGTGCCAGCTCACCCCAGACAGCACCCAACACTGAAGCTTTCTTT. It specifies CASSPQTAPNTEAFF.